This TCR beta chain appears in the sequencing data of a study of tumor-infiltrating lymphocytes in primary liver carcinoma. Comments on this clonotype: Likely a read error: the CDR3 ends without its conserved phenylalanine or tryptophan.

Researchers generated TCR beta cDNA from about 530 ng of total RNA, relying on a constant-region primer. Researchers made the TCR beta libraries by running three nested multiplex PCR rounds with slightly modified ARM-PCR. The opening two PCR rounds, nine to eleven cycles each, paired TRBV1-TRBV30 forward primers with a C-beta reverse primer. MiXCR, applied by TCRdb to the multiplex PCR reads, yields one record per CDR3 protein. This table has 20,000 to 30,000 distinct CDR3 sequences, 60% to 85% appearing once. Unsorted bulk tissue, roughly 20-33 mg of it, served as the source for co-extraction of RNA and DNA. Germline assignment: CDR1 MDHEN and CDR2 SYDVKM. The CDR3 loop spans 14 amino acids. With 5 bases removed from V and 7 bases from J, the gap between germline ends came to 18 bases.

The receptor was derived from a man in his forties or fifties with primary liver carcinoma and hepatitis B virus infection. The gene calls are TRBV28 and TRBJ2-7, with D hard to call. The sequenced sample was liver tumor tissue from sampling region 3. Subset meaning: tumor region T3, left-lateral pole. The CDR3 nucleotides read TGTGCCAGCAGTCTATTCGCTTGGGATGGAGAGCAGTACTTA. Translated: CASSLFAWDGEQYL.